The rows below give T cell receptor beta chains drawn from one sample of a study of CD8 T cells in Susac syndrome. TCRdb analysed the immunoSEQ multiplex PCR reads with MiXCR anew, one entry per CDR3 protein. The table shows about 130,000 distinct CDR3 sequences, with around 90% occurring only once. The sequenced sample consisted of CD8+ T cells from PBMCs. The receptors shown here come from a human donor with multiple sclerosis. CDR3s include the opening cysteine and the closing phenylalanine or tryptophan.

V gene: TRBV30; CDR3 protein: CAWSVLASNEQFF
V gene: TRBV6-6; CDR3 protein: CASSYRGELNTEAFF
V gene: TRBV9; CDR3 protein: CASSDENGFWATGELFF
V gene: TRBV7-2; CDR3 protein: CASSWGISGYNEQFF
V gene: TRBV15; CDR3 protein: CATSRDFETQYF
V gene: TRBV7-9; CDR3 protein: CASSHPGDWVGEAFF
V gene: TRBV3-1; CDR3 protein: CASSQGDRSYEQYF
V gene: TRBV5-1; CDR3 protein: CASSPGRDYYEQYF
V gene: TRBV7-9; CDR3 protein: CASSPRLAGEVHNEQFF
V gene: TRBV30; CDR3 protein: CAWSPPTQDTQYF
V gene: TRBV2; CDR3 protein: CASMTGGPPRNEQFF
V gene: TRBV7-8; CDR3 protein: CASNDRRLAVHEQYF
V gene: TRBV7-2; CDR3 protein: CASSLTSGWGDTQYF
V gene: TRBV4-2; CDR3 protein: CASSPRQGTEAFF
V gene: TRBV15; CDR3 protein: CATSRAKTETAKNIQYF
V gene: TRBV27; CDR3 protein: CASSFTEGTEAFF
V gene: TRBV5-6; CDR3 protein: CASSSADTAQYF
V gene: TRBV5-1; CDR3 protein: CASSLAGEDFNYGYTF
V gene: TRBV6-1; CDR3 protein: CASKPGQYGYTF
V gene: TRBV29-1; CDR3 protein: CSVEDWGDRSNTEAFF
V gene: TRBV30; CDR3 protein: CAWSPLTNTGELFF
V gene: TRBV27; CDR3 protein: CASRVTPGAKNIQYF
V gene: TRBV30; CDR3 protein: CAQRGSHNEKLFF
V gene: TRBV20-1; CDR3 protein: CSARDEGRGSGEQFF
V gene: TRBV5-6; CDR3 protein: CASSSGTGIYEQYF
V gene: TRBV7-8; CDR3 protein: CASSLFGSDEAFF
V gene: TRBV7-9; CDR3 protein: CASSGNTDTQYF
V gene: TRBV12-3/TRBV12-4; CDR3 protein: CASSGRLAVPYEQYF
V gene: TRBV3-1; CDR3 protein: CASSQGLSTGSYEQYF
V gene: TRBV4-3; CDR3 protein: CVDRGNQPQHF
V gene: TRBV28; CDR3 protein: CASSRLAGELDTQYF
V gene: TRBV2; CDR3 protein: CATGPITREGANVLTF
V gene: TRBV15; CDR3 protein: CATRGTSEPVAEQFF
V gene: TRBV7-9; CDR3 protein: CASGVSGRPYEQFF
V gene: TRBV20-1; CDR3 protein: CSARLLLAGVAGNIQYF
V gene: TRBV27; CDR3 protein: CASSFGQGAHEQYF
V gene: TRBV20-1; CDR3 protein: CSASPGIGGPEAFF
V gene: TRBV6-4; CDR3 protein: CASSETVNTEAFF
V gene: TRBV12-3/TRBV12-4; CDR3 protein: CASSSRLAGEGRYF
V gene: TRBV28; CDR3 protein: CASSPQPTAYEQYF
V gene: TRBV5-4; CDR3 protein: CASSFSTRGQGETQYF
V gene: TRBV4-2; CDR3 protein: CASSQERDRGYQPQHF
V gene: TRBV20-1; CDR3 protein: CSAPRTSDDNEQFF
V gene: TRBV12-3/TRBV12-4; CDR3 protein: CASGPDRNEQYF
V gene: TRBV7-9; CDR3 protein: CASSSSYDRAHEQYF
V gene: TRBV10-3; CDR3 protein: CAISAPDEKLFF
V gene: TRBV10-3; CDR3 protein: CAITPVVSTGELFF
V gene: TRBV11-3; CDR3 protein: CASSLDLMAANTGELFF
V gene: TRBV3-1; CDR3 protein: CASSQAPGSGNEQFF
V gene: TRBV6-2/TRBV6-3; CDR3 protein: CASSYSHEGPHYEQYF
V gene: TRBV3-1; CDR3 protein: CASGRVFPQETQYF
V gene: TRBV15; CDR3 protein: CATSEGLAGVGNEQFF
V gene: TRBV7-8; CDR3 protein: CASSGTLGITDTQYF
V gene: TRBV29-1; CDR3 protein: CSDLRGSYNEQFF